These 26 T cell receptor beta chains were sequenced from one sample in a study of blood T cell repertoires in COVID-19. Data came from immunoSEQ multiplex PCR; TCRdb stores just in-frame clones and leaves some out. The repertoire holds roughly 180,000 clones, with about 82% as singletons. Sequenced material: peripheral blood. These receptors originate from a woman aged 25 to 39 with acute or convalescent COVID-19.

This rearrangement joins TRBV9 to TRBJ2-7, with 10 bases fitting TRBD1. The CDR3 runs 14 residues. Trimming cost V 2 bases and J 5 bases; bases outside gene matches: 4. CDR1 and CDR2 from the germline V gene are SGDLS and YYNGEE. Written as DNA, the CDR3 is TGTGCCAGCAGCGTCCGGGACAGGGGTGACGAGCAGTACTTC. It translates to CASSVRDRGDEQYF.

A few counts support this clone. The chain carries TRBV19 and TRBJ2-7, with TRBD1 identical over 8 bases. V gave up 1 base and J gave up 5 bases; unmatched junction bases: 4. CDR1 and CDR2 from the germline V gene are LNHDA and SQIVND (reference sequence). The CDR3 runs 14 residues. CDR3 sequence reads: CASSIVQGANEQYF. CDR3 DNA: TGTGCCAGTAGTATAGTTCAGGGGGCAAACGAGCAGTACTTC.

This clone has only one observation. The chain employs TRBV19 and TRBJ2-1, with TRBD2 identical over 10 bases. The CDR3 runs to 15 residues. Germline CDR1 reads LNHDA; CDR2 reads SQIVND (reference sequence). V lost 3 bases and J lost 7; bases outside the gene matches: 6. This chain's CDR3 is CASSISGGARNEQFF. The CDR3 region has the DNA TGTGCCAGTAGTATCAGCGGGGGGGCCAGGAATGAGCAGTTCTTC.

The gene calls are TRBV5-6 and TRBJ1-2, with 7 bases identical to TRBD1. Per the germline V gene, CDR1 is SGHDT and CDR2 is YYEEEE. This CDR3 has 13 amino acids. V lost 4 bases and J lost 6; bases outside the gene matches: 6. The CDR3 reads CASSHDRVDGYTF. The CDR3 DNA sequence: TGTGCCAGCAGCCATGACAGGGTAGATGGCTACACCTTC.

This sequence joins TRBV19 and TRBJ1-3, with D tentatively TRBD1 (5 bases). Germline lookup yields CDR1 LNHDA and CDR2 SQIVND (reference sequence). This CDR3 comprises 16 residues. V was pared by 7 bases and J by 2 bases, with 18 bases between. The chain's CDR3 is CASMGVAREAGNTIYF. The CDR3 DNA is TGTGCCAGTATGGGCGTAGCCAGGGAGGCTGGAAACACCATATATTTT. The variable domain in full, completed from reference TRBV19 and TRBJ1-3, reads DGGITQSPKYLFRKEGQNVTLSCEQNLNHDAMYWYRQDPGQGLRLIYYSQIVNDFQKGDIAEGYSVSREKKESFPLTVTSAQKNPTAFYLCASMGVAREAGNTIYFGEGSWLTVV.

The chain carries TRBV21-1 and TRBJ2-2; no DNA check was done on the table's D call, TRBD1. TRBV21-1 is labeled a pseudogene. The CDR3 length is 15 residues. For the CDR3, the DNA is TGTGCCAGCAGCCCCGGGACAGGGGACACCGGGGAGCTGTTTTTT. Translating gives CASSPGTGDTGELFF.

The CDR3: CAWSVGRAYEQYF. For the CDR3, the DNA is TGTGCCTGGAGTGTTGGCAGGGCTTACGAGCAGTACTTC. The V call is TRBV30, the J call TRBJ2-7, with D possibly being TRBD1 (5 bases). V was clipped by 0 bases and J by 4 bases, with 10 bases between them. The CDR3 runs to 13 residues. Germline CDR1 GTSNPN, CDR2 SVGIG (reference sequence).

The V gene is TRBV5-8, the J gene TRBJ2-5; 7 bases match TRBD2. The ends lost 3 bases at V and 3 bases at J; junction bases unmatched: 8. The CDR3 loop spans 15 amino acids. Germline V gene lookup returns CDR1 SGHTS and CDR2 YDEGEE. The CDR3 nucleotides read TGTGCCAGCAGCTCCGGGGGAGGGCCCAAAGAGACCCAGTACTTC. Translating gives CASSSGGGPKETQYF.

The genes are TRBV5-1 and TRBJ1-1; maybe TRBD1 (6 bases). CDR3 length equals 14 residues. CDR1 and CDR2 (germline): SGHRS, YFSETQ. The germline V and J ends were trimmed by 4 bases and 1 base, with 11 bases remaining between them. CDR3 nucleotide sequence: TGCGCCAGCAGCCCGACGACAGGGAACACTGAAGCTTTCTTT. Translating gives CASSPTTGNTEAFF. Supplemented by reference TRBV5-1 and TRBJ1-1, the full variable domain reads KAGVTQTPRYLIKTRGQQVTLSCSPISGHRSVSWYQQTPGQGLQFLFEYFSETQRNKGNFPGRFSGRQFSNSRSEMNVSTLELGDSALYLCASSPTTGNTEAFFGQGTRLTVV.

The genes are TRBV4-1 and TRBJ2-7; 7 nucleotides align to TRBD2. The CDR3 is 18 amino acids. Trimming took 3 bases from V and 0 from J; bases not matched to a gene: 14. From germline, CDR1 is MGHRA and CDR2 YSYEKL. Written as DNA, the CDR3 is TGCGCCAGCAGCCACCCCCCGGGGAGTGGGGGGGTCTCCTACGAGCAGTACTTC. It translates to CASSHPPGSGGVSYEQYF.

The genes are TRBV11-3 and TRBJ2-1; no definite D call. Germline V lookup: CDR1 SGHNT, CDR2 YENEEA. The CDR3 is made up of 16 amino acids. The germline V and J ends were trimmed by 5 bases and 5 bases, with 19 bases remaining between them. Written as DNA, the CDR3 is TGTGCCAGCAGCGCCCTCGACACCCCGAACAACAATGAGCAGTTCTTC. It specifies CASSALDTPNNNEQFF.

The chain combines TRBV4-1 with TRBJ1-3; 7 bases align to TRBD1. Germline CDR1 and CDR2: MGHRA and YSYEKL. The CDR3 sequence is 15 residues long. V shed 4 bases and J 3 bases; nucleotides not matched to a gene: 6. CDR3 loop: CASSLKDRDGNTIYF. The CDR3, as DNA: TGCGCCAGCAGCCTTAAAGACAGGGATGGAAACACCATATATTTT.

This chain links TRBV28 with TRBJ1-6; D perhaps matches TRBD1 (5 bases). Trimming took 4 bases from V and 4 from J, leaving 20 bases between them. Germline CDR1 and CDR2: MDHEN and SYDVKM. The CDR3 consists of 18 residues. In DNA form, the CDR3 reads TGTGCCAGCAGTTCTTACCTTCAGACAGCCAGATATAATTCACCCCTCCACTTT. Its translation: CASSSYLQTARYNSPLHF.

The CDR3: CASSGTGGNSPLHF. The CDR3 DNA is TGTGCCAGCAGTGGGACCGGGGGAAATTCACCCCTCCACTTT. The rearrangement joins TRBV6-2 or TRBV6-3 to TRBJ1-6; possible D gene TRBD1, 5 bases. V dropped 5 bases and J dropped 7 bases, with 12 bases sitting between them. From germline, CDR1 is MNHEY and CDR2 SVGEGT. The CDR3 has 14 amino acids.

The chain employs TRBV29-1 and TRBJ2-1, with D possibly TRBD2 on 5 matching bases. CDR1 and CDR2 from the germline V gene are SQVTM and ANQGSEA. This CDR3 is 14 amino acids long. The V end was cut by 5 bases, the J end by 3 bases, with 14 bases between. CDR3 nucleotides: TGCAGCGTTAAGACTGCAGCGGACTACAATGAGCAGTTCTTC. It codes for CSVKTAADYNEQFF.

The chain carries TRBV7-8 and TRBJ1-6; a possible D gene is TRBD1 (5 bases). In germline, CDR1 is SGHVS, CDR2 FQNEAQ. The CDR3 is 14 amino acids. Trimming took off 1 base at V and 6 bases at J, with 7 bases between the two ends. CDR3 DNA sequence: TGTGCCAGCAGCTTAGGACAGCCTAATTCACCCCTCCACTTT. Translating gives CASSLGQPNSPLHF.

The V and J genes are TRBV5-4 and TRBJ1-1, with D unclear. The CDR3 is 13 residues long. Trimming shortened V by 4 bases and J by 2 bases, and 9 bases separated the two germline ends. Germline V gene lookup returns CDR1 SGHNT and CDR2 YYREEE (reference sequence). The CDR3: CASSRVLNTEAFF. CDR3 sequence (DNA): TGTGCCAGCAGCCGCGTCCTCAACACTGAAGCTTTCTTT.

V gene TRBV6-6 combines with J gene TRBJ1-2, with 7 positions matching TRBD1. J lost 4 bases, V lost 6 bases, and 11 bases had no gene match. Germline V gene sequence: CDR1 MNHNY, CDR2 SVGAGI (reference sequence). The CDR3 is made up of 15 amino acids. The CDR3 DNA is TGTGCCAGCAGGAGTACCTCAGGGGGAGCCTATGGCTACACCTTC. It translates to CASRSTSGGAYGYTF.

This clone has more than one count but fewer than ten. The chain combines TRBV6-4 with TRBJ2-1; TRBD2 aligns across 7 bases. This CDR3 comprises 15 residues. Germline assignment: CDR1 MRHNA and CDR2 SNTAGT. The junction had 6 bases not matched to a gene; V was cut back by 2 bases and J by 5 bases. The CDR3 loop is CASSDGEGGNNEQFF. CDR3 in DNA: TGTGCCAGCAGTGACGGGGAGGGAGGGAACAATGAGCAGTTCTTC.

This clone has a single count. This sequence joins TRBV5-1 and TRBJ1-1, with TRBD1 matching 9 bases. The length of the CDR3 is 17 residues. The V segment lost 0 bases and the J segment 4 bases; nucleotides outside the gene matches: 10. Germline V CDR1 and CDR2: SGHRS, YFSETQ. This CDR3 is CASSLVGTGRRSTEAFF. CDR3 nucleotide sequence: TGCGCCAGCAGCTTGGTTGGGACAGGGCGCAGGAGCACTGAAGCTTTCTTT.

V is TRBV10-2 and J is TRBJ2-3; TRBD2 aligns across 7 bases. The CDR3 length is 15 residues. From germline, CDR1 is WSHSY and CDR2 SAAADI. J lost 1 base, V lost 3 bases, and 4 bases had no gene match. CDR3 in amino acids: CASSDLGGGTDTQYF. CDR3 nucleotides: TGCGCCAGCAGTGATTTGGGGGGGGGCACAGATACGCAGTATTTT.

The gene calls are TRBV6-1 and TRBJ1-1, with 7 bases identical to TRBD1. Unmatched junction bases numbered 14, after V lost 4 bases and J lost 3 bases. Germline loops: CDR1 MNHNS, CDR2 SASEGT. CDR3 length: 17 amino acids. CDR3 DNA: TGTGCCAGCAGTGTATTGGGACAGTTTTTTGGCGACACTGAAGCTTTCTTT. Translation: CASSVLGQFFGDTEAFF.

The CDR3 loop is CASSPTTGTGPTEAFF. The CDR3 DNA reads TGTGCCAGCAGCCCAACTACCGGGACAGGGCCCACTGAAGCTTTCTTT. V is TRBV7-2 and J is TRBJ1-1, with 9 bases aligning to TRBD1. Trimming at V came to 5 bases and at J to 4 bases, leaving 11 bases not matched to a gene. CDR1 is SGHTA and CDR2 is FQGNSA in the germline V gene. The CDR3 has 16 residues.

The chain has TRBV5-1 and TRBJ1-6, with a possible D match to TRBD1 (5 bases). The length of the CDR3 is 15 residues. Germline-derived CDR1 and CDR2 are SGHRS and YFSETQ. The V and J ends lost 0 bases and 5 bases respectively, with 9 bases between them. For the CDR3, the DNA is TGCGCCAGCAGCTTGGGTTGGGGGGATAATTCACCCCTCCACTTT. Amino acid sequence: CASSLGWGDNSPLHF.

This rearrangement joins TRBV3-1 (or the pseudogene TRBV3-2) to TRBJ2-4, with 9 bases aligning to TRBD1. This CDR3 region has 12 residues. Per the germline V gene, CDR1 is LGHDT and CDR2 is YNNKEL (reference sequence). V lost 1 base and J lost 16; bases outside the gene matches: 5. The CDR3 region has the DNA TGTGCCAGCAGCCAAGTTCGGGACAGGGTTTACTTC. The encoded protein is CASSQVRDRVYF.

In nucleotides, the CDR3 is TGTGCCAGCAGCTTGCCCGGGAGCTCTGGAAACACCATATATTTT. It yields the protein CASSLPGSSGNTIYF. The chain links TRBV5-4 to TRBJ1-3, with no clear D. V lost 1 base and J lost 0, with 8 bases in between. CDR1 is SGHNT and CDR2 is YYREEE in the germline V gene (reference sequence). This CDR3 has 15 amino acids.